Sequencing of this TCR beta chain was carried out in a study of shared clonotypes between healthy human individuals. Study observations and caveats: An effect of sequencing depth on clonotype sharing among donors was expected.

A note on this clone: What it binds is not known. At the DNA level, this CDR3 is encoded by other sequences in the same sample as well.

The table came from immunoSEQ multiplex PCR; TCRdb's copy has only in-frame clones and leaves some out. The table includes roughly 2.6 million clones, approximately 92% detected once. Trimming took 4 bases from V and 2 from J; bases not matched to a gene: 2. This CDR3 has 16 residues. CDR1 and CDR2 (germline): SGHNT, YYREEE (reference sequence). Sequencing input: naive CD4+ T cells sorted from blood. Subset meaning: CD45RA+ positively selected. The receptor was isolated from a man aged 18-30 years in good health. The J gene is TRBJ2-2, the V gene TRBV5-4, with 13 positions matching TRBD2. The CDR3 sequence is CASSPGLAGNTGELFF. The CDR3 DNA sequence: TGTGCCAGCAGCCCGGGACTAGCGGGAAACACCGGGGAGCTGTTTTTT.